The 19 T cell receptor beta chains listed next were all sequenced from one sample in a study of T cell responses to AZD1222 COVID-19 vaccine. TCRdb keeps only in-frame clones here, not all; method: immunoSEQ multiplex PCR. The table shows roughly 130,000 clones, with 91% occurring only once. The specimen comprised peripheral blood, sampled on day 0 of AZD1222 vaccination. The receptors originated from an adult in good health.

V and J are TRBV27 and TRBJ2-1; no reliable D call. Between the trimmed V and J ends, which lost 4 bases and 3 bases, there was a span of 19 bases. CDR3 length: 17 residues. CDR1 is MNHEY, CDR2 SMNVEV, per germline (reference sequence). DNA of the CDR3: TGTGCCAGCAGTTCCAGATCGGCGGCAAACTACTACAATGAGCAGTTCTTC. It is translated as CASSSRSAANYYNEQFF.

The chain combines TRBV6-5 with TRBJ1-1; no firm D call. The CDR3 has 16 amino acids. Trimming removed 2 bases from V and 0 bases from J, with 13 bases in between. Germline V gives CDR1 MNHEY, CDR2 SVGAGI. The CDR3 here is CASSYLEGPMNTEAFF. The CDR3 DNA reads TGTGCCAGCAGTTACCTCGAGGGCCCTATGAACACTGAAGCTTTCTTT.

The rearrangement joins TRBV19 to TRBJ2-3; 9 bases match TRBD1. Trimming at V came to 3 bases and at J to 0 bases, leaving 16 bases not matched to a gene. Germline loops: CDR1 LNHDA, CDR2 SQIVND (reference sequence). The CDR3 has 20 residues. CDR3 amino acids: CASSIRDREEVIASTDTQYF. The CDR3, as DNA: TGTGCCAGTAGTATCCGGGACAGGGAGGAGGTCATTGCTAGCACAGATACGCAGTATTTT. The entire variable domain, with the rest obtained from reference TRBV19 and TRBJ2-3, is as follows: DGGITQSPKYLFRKEGQNVTLSCEQNLNHDAMYWYRQDPGQGLRLIYYSQIVNDFQKGDIAEGYSVSREKKESFPLTVTSAQKNPTAFYLCASSIRDREEVIASTDTQYFGPGTRLTVL.

The chain uses TRBV14 and TRBJ1-2, with D hard to call. The CDR3 sequence is 15 residues long. Trimming cost V 5 bases and J 7 bases, with 20 bases left between them. Germline CDR1 SGHDN, CDR2 FVKESK. The CDR3 here is CASSLPGLERAGYTF. The CDR3 bases are TGTGCCAGCAGCTTACCGGGCCTCGAACGTGCTGGCTACACCTTC.

The rearrangement joins TRBV2 to TRBJ1-3; possibly TRBD1 for D (6 bases). Trimming removed 4 bases at V and 4 bases at J, with 11 bases between. The CDR3 runs 14 residues. Per the germline V gene, CDR1 is SNHLY and CDR2 is FYNNEI. This CDR3 reads CASSAGERGNTIYF. CDR3 coding DNA: TGTGCCAGCAGTGCAGGGGAGCGAGGAAACACCATATATTTT.

V gene TRBV7-8 combines with J gene TRBJ1-4; 9 positions match TRBD1. Germline loops: CDR1 SGHVS, CDR2 FQNEAQ. J lost 7 bases, V lost 4 bases, and 7 bases had no gene match. This CDR3 region has 15 residues. CDR3 DNA: TGTGCCAGCAGCTGGATGTCGGGACAGGGTGAAAAACTGTTTTTT. Protein sequence: CASSWMSGQGEKLFF.

This chain uses TRBV5-4 with TRBJ1-1; D not resolved. The CDR3 is 14 amino acids. Germline CDR1 reads SGHNT; CDR2 reads YYREEE (reference sequence). V lost 0 bases to trimming and J lost 0 bases, with 6 bases between them. CDR3 nucleotide sequence: TGTGCCAGCAGCTTGGAGCCGATGAACACTGAAGCTTTCTTT. It codes for CASSLEPMNTEAFF.

The chain has TRBV28 and TRBJ2-7; possible D gene TRBD1, 6 bases. The V gene's germline CDR1 is MDHEN and CDR2 SYDVKM. Between the trimmed V and J ends, which lost 6 bases and 0 bases, there was a span of 18 bases. The CDR3 contains 16 residues. The CDR3 loop is CASSLDVQGSSYEQYF. The CDR3 nucleotides are TGTGCCAGCAGCCTCGACGTGCAGGGGAGCTCCTACGAGCAGTACTTC. The full variable domain, its missing parts supplied by reference TRBV28 and TRBJ2-7, is DVKVTQSSRYLVKRTGEKVFLECVQDMDHENMFWYRQDPGLGLRLIYFSYDVKMKEKGDIPEGYSVSREKKERFSLILESASTNQTSMYLCASSLDVQGSSYEQYFGPGTRLTVT.

The chain links TRBV5-5 to TRBJ2-7, with 14 bases lining up with TRBD2. This CDR3 region has 15 residues. Germline V gene sequence: CDR1 SGHKS, CDR2 YYEKEE (reference sequence). J lost 2 bases, V lost 4 bases, and 2 bases had no gene match. The CDR3 coding sequence is TGTGCCAGCAGCGAGACTAGCGGGAGGGCCTACGAGCAGTACTTC. Translation: CASSETSGRAYEQYF. Filled out from reference TRBV5-5 and TRBJ2-7, the complete variable domain reads DAGVTQSPTHLIKTRGQQVTLRCSPISGHKSVSWYQQVLGQGPQFIFQYYEKEERGRGNFPDRFSARQFPNYSSELNVNALLLGDSALYLCASSETSGRAYEQYFGPGTRLTVT.

The V gene is TRBV4-3, the J gene TRBJ2-7; D call uncertain. There are 14 residues in the CDR3. CDR1 LGHNA and CDR2 YSLEER come from the germline V gene. V lost 4 bases, J lost 0 bases, and 10 bases lay in between. In nucleotides, the CDR3 is TGCGCCAGCAGCCCTCTTGGGTCCTCCTACGAGCAGTACTTC. This encodes CASSPLGSSYEQYF.

This chain joins TRBV11-2 and TRBJ1-3; D call uncertain. Trimming took off 2 bases at V and 7 bases at J, with 3 bases between the two ends. Germline lookup yields CDR1 SGHAT and CDR2 FQNNGV. The CDR3 contains 11 residues. The CDR3 DNA follows: TGTGCCAGCAGCTTATGGAACACCATATATTTT. It encodes CASSLWNTIYF.

The CDR3, as DNA: TGTGCCTGGCTCTCTTGGGGAGACTCTGGAAACACCATATATTTT. Translated: CAWLSWGDSGNTIYF. V gene TRBV30 combines with J gene TRBJ1-3; no reliable D call. The CDR3 length is 15 residues. The V gene's germline CDR1 is GTSNPN and CDR2 SVGIG (reference sequence). The V end lost 5 bases, the J end lost 0 bases, and 14 bases lay between the germline ends.

This clone was counted once. The V and J genes are TRBV13 and TRBJ2-5; 11 bases are shared with TRBD2. Germline CDR1 reads PRHDT; CDR2 reads FYEKMQ (reference sequence). The trim removed 5 bases at V and 3 bases at J, leaving 5 bases unmatched. The length of the CDR3 is 15 residues. CDR3 coding DNA: TGTGCCAGCAGCCTAAGACTAGCGGGAAAAGAGACCCAGTACTTC. Its protein product is CASSLRLAGKETQYF.

This clone was observed a single time. The J gene is TRBJ1-2, the V gene TRBV7-9; a weak D match, TRBD1 (5 bases). There are 14 residues in the CDR3. The germline V gene has CDR1 SEHNR and CDR2 FQNEAQ (reference sequence). Trimming took 3 bases from V and 2 from J, leaving 10 bases between them. CDR3 DNA: TGTGCCAGCAGCTTGGACACGTTCAACTATGGCTACACCTTC. Translated, it gives CASSLDTFNYGYTF.

The rearrangement uses TRBV4-2 and TRBJ1-2, with a weak D call TRBD1 (6 bases). Trimming stripped 3 bases from V and 4 bases from J, with 12 bases between. Germline loops: CDR1 LGHNA, CDR2 YNFKEQ. This CDR3 comprises 14 residues. The CDR3 DNA follows: TGTGCCAGCAGCCAGGAAGGGGGTGGCTATGGCTACACCTTC. Translated: CASSQEGGGYGYTF.

The V call is TRBV5-5, the J call TRBJ2-7; the D gene is possibly TRBD1 (5 bases). The germline V gene encodes CDR1 SGHKS and CDR2 YYEKEE (reference sequence). The germline V and J ends were trimmed by 2 bases and 4 bases, with 13 bases remaining between them. The CDR3 covers 14 residues. Written as DNA, the CDR3 is TGTGCCAGCAGCTTCGCCAGGGAAGGATACGAGCAGTACTTC. It yields the protein CASSFAREGYEQYF. The whole variable domain, filled in from reference TRBV5-5 and TRBJ2-7, reads DAGVTQSPTHLIKTRGQQVTLRCSPISGHKSVSWYQQVLGQGPQFIFQYYEKEERGRGNFPDRFSARQFPNYSSELNVNALLLGDSALYLCASSFAREGYEQYFGPGTRLTVT.

The V and J genes are TRBV5-6 and TRBJ1-2; D remains unclear. Germline V lookup: CDR1 SGHDT, CDR2 YYEEEE. This CDR3 is 12 amino acids long. V lost 2 bases and J lost 2, with 4 bases in between. CDR3 sequence (DNA): TGTGCCAGCAGCTTTGAGAACTATGGCTACACCTTC. It codes for CASSFENYGYTF.

The genes are TRBV6-5 and TRBJ2-2; D is ambiguous. V was cut by 7 bases and J by 3 bases, with 15 bases left in between. The germline V gene has CDR1 MNHEY and CDR2 SVGAGI. This CDR3 is 15 amino acids long. In DNA form, the CDR3 reads TGTGCCAGCAACACGCACCAAAGAGACACCGGGGAGCTGTTTTTT. It is translated as CASNTHQRDTGELFF.

This rearrangement joins TRBV12-3 or TRBV12-4 to TRBJ1-2; 8 bases fit TRBD1. CDR3 length equals 13 residues. Trimming took 6 bases from V and 4 from J; bases not matched to a gene: 4. CDR3 nucleotides: TGTGCCAGCAGCAGGGACAGGCCCTATGGCTACACCTTC. It translates to CASSRDRPYGYTF.